This TCR beta chain is from a study of CD8 T cells in Susac syndrome. Negative isolation was used for CD8+ and CD4+ T cells and FACS enrichment for TEMRA cells. The CDR3 runs to 16 residues. CDR1 is LGHNA and CDR2 is YSLEER in the germline V gene. V gave up 1 base and J gave up 0 bases, with 10 bases separating them. After extraction with the RNeasy kit, roughly 0.45 to 1 ug of the RNA was reverse transcribed using random hexamers. The TCR beta CDR3 was amplified by immunoSEQ multiplex PCR across 54 Vbeta, 13 Jbeta. TCRdb redid the calling of the immunoSEQ multiplex PCR reads with MiXCR, one entry per CDR3 protein. The data show about 180,000 distinct CDR3 sequences, with under 95% seen just once and approximately 0.094% held by the top ten.

This clonotype originated in a human donor with multiple sclerosis. The chain employs TRBV4-3 and TRBJ1-5, with D uncertain. The specimen sequenced was CD4+ T cells from PBMCs. The CDR3: CASSQGTGDSNQPQHF. In DNA, the CDR3 is TGCGCCAGCAGCCAAGGGACCGGGGATAGCAATCAGCCCCAGCATTTT.